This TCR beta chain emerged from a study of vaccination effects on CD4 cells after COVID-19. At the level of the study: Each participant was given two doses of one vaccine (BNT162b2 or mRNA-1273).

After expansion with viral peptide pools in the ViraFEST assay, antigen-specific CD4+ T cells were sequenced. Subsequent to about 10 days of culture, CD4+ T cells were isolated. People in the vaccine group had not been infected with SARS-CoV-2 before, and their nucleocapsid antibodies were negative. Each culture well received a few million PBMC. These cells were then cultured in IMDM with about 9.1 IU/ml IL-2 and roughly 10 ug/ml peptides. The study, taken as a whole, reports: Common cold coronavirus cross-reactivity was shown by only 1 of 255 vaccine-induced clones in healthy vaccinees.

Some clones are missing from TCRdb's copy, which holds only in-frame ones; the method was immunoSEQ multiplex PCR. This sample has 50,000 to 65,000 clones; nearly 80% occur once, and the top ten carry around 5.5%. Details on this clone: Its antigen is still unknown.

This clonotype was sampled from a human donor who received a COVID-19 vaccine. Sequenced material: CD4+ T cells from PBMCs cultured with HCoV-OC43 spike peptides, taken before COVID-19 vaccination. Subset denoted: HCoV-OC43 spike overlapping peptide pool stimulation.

The CDR3 is CASSGGALSNQPQHF. The CDR3 region has the DNA TGTGCCAGCAGTGGCGGGGCTCTGAGCAATCAGCCCCAGCATTTT. This sequence joins TRBV2 and TRBJ1-5, with D maybe TRBD1 (5 bases). CDR1 is SNHLY, CDR2 FYNNEI, per germline. V was cut by 4 bases and J by 1 base, with 11 bases left in between. CDR3 length: 15 residues.